This T cell receptor (beta chain) was obtained from a study of blood T cell repertoires in COVID-19 (TCRdb year 2020). For the wider study: Samples from collaborators originated in the United States, Italy and Spain and spanned both the acute and convalescent phases of COVID-19. The prospective study material was composed of cDNA or gDNA derived from T cells, B-cell-depleted T cells, or PBMCs. The dataset comprised deeply sampled blood TCRbeta repertoires from subjects exposed to, actively infected with, or recovered from COVID-19. The repertoires were made available in a free public database intended to serve as a resource for research on the immune response to SARS-CoV-2. Samples came from the ongoing ImmuneRACE study (first 160 participants) plus 1,254 subjects from 6 global collaborators. A de-identified subject ID, COVID-19 status, age in years and sex were almost always included in the sample metadata. Where available, HLA class I and class II types were obtained from metadata supplied by the sample provider rather than from assay-based typing.

The research as a whole found: Clinical and demographic metadata were provided uncurated, with the amount varying by source and participant.

CDR1 and CDR2, looked up from the germline V gene (reference sequence), are LNHDA and SQIVND. V is trimmed back by 5 bases and J by 5 bases, and the junction contains 13 bases that no gene match accounts for. Its CDR3 holds 16 amino acids, cysteine through phenylalanine. The retained sequence is limited to the CDR3, 48 bases, with the frame set at the first base. TCRbeta CDR3 regions were amplified from genomic DNA by means of the immunoSEQ Assay, a bias-controlled multiplex PCR. Per the original workflow: Nucleated cell counts per sample were estimated from amplification of reference gene primers within the assay. Sequence reads were collapsed and filtered to measure the absolute abundance of every unique TCRbeta CDR3 rearrangement. Productive Simpson clonality was computed per sample as the square root of Simpson's diversity index over productive rearrangements. Held by TCRdb, this immuneACCESS table contains in-frame sequences only and omits some clones. Under half of the omission traces to an unresolved V gene where checked; the cause of the rest is unknown. V and J calls and clone size come straight from that table; D and trimming were deduced from the DNA. Counted in this sample were 250,000 to 350,000 clones; 70% to 90% of them appeared once. The ten largest clones add up to 2.5% to 3.5% of the sample.

Collaborating institutions collected whole blood in K2EDTA tubes following their own protocols. For TCRbeta analysis, collaborators shipped samples in one of three forms: frozen whole blood, isolated PBMCs, or DNA extracted from either of those sample types. This clone showed up just once. Its antigen remains unidentified. Base qualities are not at hand, and no much larger clone is one base apart. The source of this sequence is a woman aged 25 to 39 with active or convalescent COVID-19. The specimen sequenced was peripheral blood. Recombination connected TRBV19 to TRBJ1-1; 8 central bases correspond to TRBD1. The sequence in DNA is TGTGCCAGTAGTTCAGGGGGCGGGCGCATAAGGACTGAAGCTTTCTTT. The resulting protein is CASSSGGGRIRTEAFF.